These 4 T cell receptor beta chains share one sample of origin, sequenced in a study of shared clonotypes between healthy human individuals. Sequencing was performed with immunoSEQ multiplex PCR; in TCRdb, only in-frame clones are kept and a portion is missing. The sample lists about 510,000 clones, about 79% occurring once. The sample comprised PBMCs. These TCRs come from a woman aged 40 to 49 in good health. Some clones in this sample may be carry-over from other donors' samples.

The chain is built from TRBV7-2 and TRBJ2-5; the match to TRBD2 covers 7 bases. Germline CDR1 and CDR2: SGHTA and FQGNSA. This CDR3 contains 14 residues. V dropped 2 bases and J dropped 10; count of bases not matched to a gene: 10. In nucleotides, the CDR3 is TGTGCCAGCAGCTTAAGAAGCCGGGAGGCGGTCCAGTACTTC. This sequence encodes CASSLRSREAVQYF.

The chain combines TRBV28 with TRBJ1-2; D ambiguous. The V and J ends lost 3 bases and 0 bases respectively, with 8 bases between them. The germline gives CDR1 MDHEN, CDR2 SYDVKM. This CDR3 is built from 14 residues. The CDR3 reads CASSFPGANYGYTF. The CDR3 DNA follows: TGTGCCAGCAGTTTCCCCGGGGCTAACTATGGCTACACCTTC.

The V and J genes are TRBV19 and TRBJ1-5; D is ambiguous. V was pared by 2 bases and J by 5 bases, with 4 bases between. Germline V gene data show CDR1 as LNHDA and CDR2 as SQIVND (reference sequence). The CDR3 spans 12 residues. The CDR3 region has the DNA TGTGCCAGTAGTATAACCGATCAGCCCCAGCATTTT. As protein: CASSITDQPQHF.

The chain has TRBV2 and TRBJ1-2; no definite D call. CDR1 SNHLY and CDR2 FYNNEI come from the germline V gene. V dropped 5 bases and J dropped 8 bases, with 9 bases sitting between them. CDR3 size: 11 residues. CDR3 coding DNA: TGTGCCAGCAGTCGAATCGGGGGCTACACCTTC. Protein product: CASSRIGGYTF. The full variable domain, with the rest looked up from reference TRBV2 and TRBJ1-2, is EPEVTQTPSHQVTQMGQEVILRCVPISNHLYFYWYRQILGQKVEFLVSFYNNEISEKSEIFDDQFSVERPDGSNFTLKIRSTKLEDSAMYFCASSRIGGYTFGSGTRLTVV.